These T cell receptor beta chains were read from a single sample in a study of blood T cell repertoires in COVID-19. Produced via immunoSEQ multiplex PCR; TCRdb's table is partial and in-frame only. The sample contains 70,000 or so clones, roughly 72% of which appear only once. Sequencing was carried out using peripheral blood. The receptors were sampled from a man aged 55 to 69 with COVID-19, enrolled during active disease. Both conserved end residues are part of each CDR3. D genes are given only for firm matches. Clone size, where shown, is once, few, many, or a class for clones that have expanded.

d_call,clone_size,cdr3_length,j_call,v_call,cdr3_nt,cdr3_aa
TRBD1,.,15,TRBJ1-5,TRBV6-5,TGTGCCAGCAGTCTGGGACAGGGTGACAATCAGCCCCAGCATTTT,CASSLGQGDNQPQHF
.,.,17,TRBJ1-4,TRBV5-1,TGCGCCAGCAGCTTCCAACCCGTCGGACAGACCAATGAAAAACTGTTTTTT,CASSFQPVGQTNEKLFF
.,.,13,TRBJ1-6,TRBV5-1,TGCGCCAGCAGGGAGGAGAATAATTCACCCCTCCACTTT,CASREENNSPLHF
TRBD1,.,14,TRBJ2-7,TRBV15,TGTGCCACCAGCAGAGAACAGGGGTTATACGAGCAGTACTTC,CATSREQGLYEQYF
.,.,16,TRBJ1-3,TRBV9,TGTGCCAGCAGCGCGGACAGTTTCTACTCTGGAAACACCATATATTTT,CASSADSFYSGNTIYF
TRBD1,.,15,TRBJ2-1,TRBV6-5,TGTGCCAGCAGCCAGTCCGGGACAGGGGCAGATGAGCAGTTCTTC,CASSQSGTGADEQFF
TRBD1,.,14,TRBJ1-3,TRBV2,TGTGCCAGCAGATCACAGGGGAACGGAAACACCATATATTTT,CASRSQGNGNTIYF
TRBD1,.,15,TRBJ2-3,TRBV27,TGTGCCAGCAGTTTAAGGGGACAGGGACCAGATACGCAGTATTTT,CASSLRGQGPDTQYF
.,.,13,TRBJ1-6,TRBV6-1,TGTGCCAGCAGTGAATCTAAGCGATCACCCCTCCACTTT,CASSESKRSPLHF
.,.,13,TRBJ2-7,TRBV6-6,TGTGCCAGCCGTCAGCCGTCATCCTACGAGCAGTACTTC,CASRQPSSYEQYF
TRBD1,.,15,TRBJ1-4,TRBV6-5,TGTGCCAGCAGGACCGGGACAGGGACTAATGAAAAACTGTTTTTT,CASRTGTGTNEKLFF
TRBD1,few,15,TRBJ2-7,TRBV7-9,TGTGCCAGCAGCCCAGTAGGGGACAGCGACTACGAGCAGTACTTC,CASSPVGDSDYEQYF
.,.,12,TRBJ2-5,TRBV2,TGTGCCAGCAGTGGCAGGGAAGAGACCCAGTACTTC,CASSGREETQYF
.,.,14,TRBJ1-5,TRBV23-1,TGCGCCAGCCCCGAGGCCTATAGCAATCAGCCCCAGCATTTT,CASPEAYSNQPQHF
TRBD2,.,15,TRBJ2-7,TRBV27,TGTGCCAGCAGTTTACCCTCTAGCGGGAGGGACGAGCAGTACTTC,CASSLPSSGRDEQYF
.,.,12,TRBJ2-1,TRBV12-5,TGTGCTAGTGGTTTGTGGGGGCTTGAGCAGTTCTTC,CASGLWGLEQFF
TRBD1,.,15,TRBJ1-2,TRBV6-4,TGTGCCAGCTTCCGGGACAGGATCGGAGAGGATGGCTACACCTTC,CASFRDRIGEDGYTF
.,.,13,TRBJ1-2,TRBV10-3,TGTGCCATCAGTGAAGCGGGGGGGGATGGCTACACCTTC,CAISEAGGDGYTF
TRBD1,many,17,TRBJ2-7,TRBV10-2,TGCGCCAGCAGTGAGGGGCAGGGGGAGTTAGGCTCCTACGAGCAGTACTTC,CASSEGQGELGSYEQYF
TRBD2,.,15,TRBJ2-7,TRBV15,TGTGCCACCAGCAGAGATATACTAGCGGGATCCGAGCAGTACTTC,CATSRDILAGSEQYF
TRBD1,.,14,TRBJ2-7,TRBV6-5,TGTGCCAGCAGGCTACTTTCAGGGGGCGACGAGCAGTACTTC,CASRLLSGGDEQYF
.,.,15,TRBJ1-1,TRBV7-9,TGTGCCAGCAGCCCCCGGAGGGGTTTGGACACTGAAGCTTTCTTT,CASSPRRGLDTEAFF
TRBD1,.,17,TRBJ2-1,TRBV4-1,TGCGCCAGCAGCCAAGTTGGCCGGGACAGGGTTGTCTATGAGCAGTTCTTC,CASSQVGRDRVVYEQFF
TRBD2,.,17,TRBJ2-3,TRBV19,TGTGCCAGTAGTATTACTCTGACTAGCGGCAGCACAGATACGCAGTATTTT,CASSITLTSGSTDTQYF
TRBD2,once,15,TRBJ2-7,TRBV23-1,TGCGCCAGCAGTTCAGCGGGGGGGCCCTCAAACGAGCAGTACTTC,CASSSAGGPSNEQYF
.,.,17,TRBJ2-3,TRBV7-9,TGTGCCAGCAGCCCGCTCGTGGCAGGGTTCCTCACTTCCCCGCAGTATTTT,CASSPLVAGFLTSPQYF
TRBD2,.,13,TRBJ2-2,TRBV28,TGTGCCAGCATGGGAGGGAAACACGGGGAGCTGTTTTTT,CASMGGKHGELFF
.,.,14,TRBJ2-5,TRBV5-1,TGCGCCAGCAGCCCCAGCGGGTCCCAAGAGACCCAGTACTTC,CASSPSGSQETQYF
.,.,16,TRBJ2-3,TRBV7-9,TGTGCCAGCAGCTTAGCCCAGGGTGGAAGCACAGATACGCAGTATTTT,CASSLAQGGSTDTQYF
.,.,13,TRBJ1-3,TRBV9,TGTGCCAGCAGCGTAAGAGAGGGAAACACCATATATTTT,CASSVREGNTIYF
.,.,14,TRBJ1-2,TRBV3-1/TRBV3-2,TGTGCCAGCAGCTCGACCGGGACAAAGAATGGCTACACCTTC,CASSSTGTKNGYTF
.,.,13,TRBJ1-2,TRBV12-2,TGTGCAAGTCGCGTGGGACAGAACTATGGCTACACCTTC,CASRVGQNYGYTF
TRBD1,.,15,TRBJ1-6,TRBV2,TGTGCCAGCAAACCTCTAGACAGGGTGGATTCACCCCTCCACTTT,CASKPLDRVDSPLHF
.,.,12,TRBJ2-7,TRBV6-6,TGTGCCACCTTTGGGGCCTCCAGTATTGTGAACTTC,CATFGASSIVNF
TRBD1,.,16,TRBJ1-6,TRBV27,TGTGCCACCAAAACCCGAGAGGGGGCGGTCGATTCACCCCTCCACTTT,CATKTREGAVDSPLHF
TRBD1,.,15,TRBJ1-1,TRBV7-2,TGTGCCAGCAGCCTAGGCCACAGGGGAAGGACTGAAGCTTTCTTT,CASSLGHRGRTEAFF
.,.,12,TRBJ2-5,TRBV15,TGTGCCACCAGAGGGACACAAGAGACCCAGTACTTC,CATRGTQETQYF
TRBD1,.,17,TRBJ2-6,TRBV6-6,TGTGCCAGCAGTCCCGGGACAGGGGTTTCTGGGGCCAACGTCCTGACTTTC,CASSPGTGVSGANVLTF
.,.,14,TRBJ1-4,TRBV7-9,TGTGCCAGCAGCTATACAGGGACTAATGAAAAACTGTTTTTT,CASSYTGTNEKLFF
TRBD2,.,16,TRBJ2-1,TRBV25-1,TGTGCCAGCAGTCCTACGGCCAGCGGGAGGGCGGGTGAGCAGTTCTTC,CASSPTASGRAGEQFF
.,.,14,TRBJ1-6,TRBV19,TGTGCCAGTAGAGAACAGGCTCCCGACTCACCCCTCCACTTT,CASREQAPDSPLHF
.,.,14,TRBJ1-2,TRBV28,TGTGCCAGCACACCAGGAACCGCTAACTATGGCTACACCTTC,CASTPGTANYGYTF
.,.,12,TRBJ1-2,TRBV28,TGTGCCAGCAGTTTGGGGGGGGAAGGCTACACCTTC,CASSLGGEGYTF